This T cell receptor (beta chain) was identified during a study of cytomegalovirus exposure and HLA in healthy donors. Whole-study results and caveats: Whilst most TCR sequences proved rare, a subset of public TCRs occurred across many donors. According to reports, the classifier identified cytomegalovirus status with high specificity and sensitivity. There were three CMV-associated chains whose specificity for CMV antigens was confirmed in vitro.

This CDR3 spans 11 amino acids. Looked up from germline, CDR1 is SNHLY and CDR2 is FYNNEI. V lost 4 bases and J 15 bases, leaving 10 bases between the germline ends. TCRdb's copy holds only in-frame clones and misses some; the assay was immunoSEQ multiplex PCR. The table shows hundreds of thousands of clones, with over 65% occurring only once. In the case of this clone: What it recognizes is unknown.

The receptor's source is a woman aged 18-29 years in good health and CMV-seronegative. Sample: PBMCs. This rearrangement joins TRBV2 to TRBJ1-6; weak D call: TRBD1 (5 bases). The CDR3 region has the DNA TGTGCCAGCAGTGCCAGGGTTCTCCTCCACTTT. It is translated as CASSARVLLHF. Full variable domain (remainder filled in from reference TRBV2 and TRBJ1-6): EPEVTQTPSHQVTQMGQEVILRCVPISNHLYFYWYRQILGQKVEFLVSFYNNEISEKSEIFDDQFSVERPDGSNFTLKIRSTKLEDSAMYFCASSARVLLHFGNGTRLTVT.